These 14 T cell receptor beta chains originate from one sample sequenced in a study of T cell responses to AZD1222 COVID-19 vaccine. Measured with immunoSEQ multiplex PCR; TCRdb has only the in-frame clones, and not every one. The data hold some 150,000 clones, with 80% to 90% observed a single time. The specimen was peripheral blood, collected after recovery from COVID-19. These receptors were taken from an adult who had recovered from COVID-19.

The chain carries TRBV7-9 and TRBJ2-7; TRBD2 aligns across 13 bases. V shed 3 bases and J 0 bases; nucleotides not matched to a gene: 5. This CDR3 is built from 17 residues. Germline V gene sequence: CDR1 SEHNR, CDR2 FQNEAQ (reference sequence). The CDR3 sequence is CASSLTSGRHSSYEQYF. The CDR3 DNA is TGTGCCAGCAGCTTGACTAGCGGGAGGCATAGCTCCTACGAGCAGTACTTC.

V usage is TRBV11-2 and J usage is TRBJ2-1; D tentatively fits TRBD1 or TRBD2 (6 bases each). Trimming pared 5 bases from V and 7 bases from J, leaving 21 bases between. The length of the CDR3 is 16 residues. Germline V gene data show CDR1 as SGHAT and CDR2 as FQNNGV. CDR3 protein: CASSPRGLVGGNEQFF. The DNA for the CDR3 is TGTGCCAGCAGCCCCAGGGGCCTTGTAGGGGGGAATGAGCAGTTCTTC.

The V gene is TRBV27, the J gene TRBJ2-7, with TRBD1 as a possible D gene (5 bases). CDR3 length: 14 residues. Germline lookup yields CDR1 MNHEY and CDR2 SMNVEV (reference sequence). Trimming took off 0 bases at V and 6 bases at J, with 12 bases between the two ends. The CDR3 DNA follows: TGTGCCAGCAGTTTATCGGCAGGGCCTGGCGAGCAGTACTTC. It yields the protein CASSLSAGPGEQYF.

V gene TRBV7-9 combines with J gene TRBJ2-7, with 12 bases aligning to TRBD1. V gave up 1 base and J gave up 9 bases; unmatched junction bases: 4. Germline V gene sequence: CDR1 SEHNR, CDR2 FQNEAQ (reference sequence). CDR3 length: 14 amino acids. In nucleotides, the CDR3 is TGTGCCAGCAGCTTAGGGGACAGGGGGCCTGGGCAGTACTTC. Translated, it gives CASSLGDRGPGQYF.

The chain joins TRBV9 to TRBJ1-6; 7 nucleotides align to TRBD1. Germline-derived CDR1 and CDR2 are SGDLS and YYNGEE. V shed 2 bases, J shed 10 bases, and the junction held 6 bases outside the gene matches. This CDR3 region has 14 residues. The CDR3 sequence: CASSVTDRESPLHF. CDR3 coding DNA: TGTGCCAGCAGCGTTACCGACAGGGAATCACCCCTCCACTTT.

The CDR3 loop is CASSARGREESGELFF. CDR3 nucleotide sequence: TGTGCCAGCAGTGCCCGGGGGAGGGAGGAGAGCGGGGAGCTGTTTTTT. The chain has TRBV2 and TRBJ2-2; 7 bases line up with TRBD2. Trimming at V came to 4 bases and at J to 7 bases, leaving 12 bases not matched to a gene. The CDR3 contains 16 residues. Germline V gives CDR1 SNHLY, CDR2 FYNNEI. Full variable domain (remainder filled in from reference TRBV2 and TRBJ2-2): EPEVTQTPSHQVTQMGQEVILRCVPISNHLYFYWYRQILGQKVEFLVSFYNNEISEKSEIFDDQFSVERPDGSNFTLKIRSTKLEDSAMYFCASSARGREESGELFFGEGSRLTVL.

The V and J genes are TRBV9 and TRBJ1-2, with 10 bases matching TRBD1. CDR3 length equals 14 residues. J was trimmed by 4 bases and V by 5 bases; bases with no gene match: 5. Germline CDR1 is SGDLS and CDR2 is YYNGEE. The CDR3 DNA reads as TGTGCCAGCAGTCGGGACAGGGGAAGCTATGGCTACACCTTC. Its translation is CASSRDRGSYGYTF.

The chain employs TRBV23-1 and TRBJ1-2; possibly TRBD1 for D (5 bases). TRBV23-1 is an ORF; its function is uncertain. With 0 bases removed from V and 8 bases from J, the gap between germline ends came to 13 bases. The CDR3 length is 14 residues. This CDR3 is CASSQSKSRDGYTF. CDR3 DNA sequence: TGCGCCAGCAGTCAATCCAAATCCAGGGACGGCTACACCTTC.

This sequence joins TRBV3-1 (or the pseudogene TRBV3-2) and TRBJ2-2, with D perhaps TRBD2 (6 bases). The V and J ends lost 4 bases and 4 bases respectively, with 22 bases between them. This CDR3 is 18 amino acids long. CDR1 and CDR2 from the germline V gene are LGHDT and YNNKEL (reference sequence). The CDR3 loop is CASSPLGIGWGVTGELFF. As DNA, the CDR3 is TGTGCCAGCAGCCCCCTAGGTATAGGCTGGGGGGTCACCGGGGAGCTGTTTTTT.

V and J are TRBV11-2 and TRBJ1-1; tentative D call: TRBD1 (5 bases). Germline V gives CDR1 SGHAT, CDR2 FQNNGV. Trimming left V 5 bases short and J 4 bases short, with 8 bases between. This CDR3 contains 12 residues. The CDR3: CASSHGGTEAFF. The CDR3 DNA sequence: TGTGCCAGCAGCCACGGGGGCACTGAAGCTTTCTTT.

The chain joins TRBV11-2 to TRBJ2-1; TRBD2 agrees at 12 bases. CDR1 is SGHAT, CDR2 FQNNGV, per germline. Trimming took 10 bases from V and 8 from J; bases not matched to a gene: 9. CDR3 length equals 14 residues. The CDR3 DNA reads as TGTGCCACTTCGACTAGCGGGAGTGTTCATGAGCAGTTCTTC. This sequence encodes CATSTSGSVHEQFF. The full variable domain, rest sourced from reference TRBV11-2 and TRBJ2-1, is EAGVAQSPRYKIIEKRQSVAFWCNPISGHATLYWYQQILGQGPKLLIQFQNNGVVDDSQLPKDRFSAERLKGVDSTLKIQPAKLEDSAVYLCATSTSGSVHEQFFGPGTRLTVL.

V gene TRBV4-2 combines with J gene TRBJ2-4, with D maybe TRBD1 (5 bases). V was trimmed by 1 base and J by 8 bases, leaving 12 bases between them. The CDR3 runs 14 residues. Germline V gene data show CDR1 as LGHNA and CDR2 as YNFKEQ. The CDR3 DNA sequence: TGTGCCAGCAGCCAAGTTCCGGAAGGGGACATTCAGTACTTC. It encodes CASSQVPEGDIQYF.

The genes are TRBV9 and TRBJ2-7; D is possibly TRBD1 (6 bases). This CDR3 contains 14 residues. The V gene lost 3 bases and the J gene lost 6 bases, with 16 bases spanning the gap. CDR1 is SGDLS and CDR2 is YYNGEE in the germline V gene. As DNA, the CDR3 is TGTGCCAGCAGCGCTAGACCAACAGGGCCCGAGCAGTACTTC. It specifies CASSARPTGPEQYF. The full variable domain, completed using reference TRBV9 and TRBJ2-7, is DSGVTQTPKHLITATGQRVTLRCSPRSGDLSVYWYQQSLDQGLQFLIQYYNGEERAKGNILERFSAQQFPDLHSELNLSSLELGDSALYFCASSARPTGPEQYFGPGTRLTVT.

The V call is TRBV6-1, the J call TRBJ1-5; unclear D gene. CDR1 is MNHNS and CDR2 is SASEGT in the germline V gene. Trimming took 2 bases from V and 2 from J, leaving 4 bases between them. CDR3 length: 13 residues. CDR3 DNA sequence: TGTGCCAGCAGTGAACCACGCAATCAGCCCCAGCATTTT. Protein sequence: CASSEPRNQPQHF.